The 14 T cell receptor beta chains in this list originate from one sample, sequenced in a study of T cells after yellow fever vaccination (dated by TCRdb to the late 2010s). Library preparation employed 5' RACE. Sequenced using an Illumina HiSeq 2500. TCRdb redid the processing of the public reads, applying fastp at Q25 and MiXCR, and retained in-frame beta chains. Each CDR3 protein gets just one entry, which takes the most common genes and DNA from the rows behind it. Here the sample has over 65,000 distinct CDR3 sequences; 10% to 15% occur a single time. The ten largest clones add up to about 22% of the sample. In the paper's terms, the treatment or condition label means: live attenuated yellow fever vaccine strain. Sequencing used CD8+ T cells not binding an NS4B(214-222) dextramer, sorted from PBMCs, obtained about 20 days after the first yellow fever vaccination. Interpreted using the paper, the cell subset or site label stands for: NS4B epitope dextramer-negative CD8 T cells. Receptor source: a young man who received the YFV17D yellow fever vaccine.

This clonotype was counted only a few times. The V call is TRBV28, the J call TRBJ2-5; D is perhaps TRBD1 (5 bases). Germline lookup yields CDR1 MDHEN and CDR2 SYDVKM. This CDR3 has 15 residues. V lost 4 bases to trimming and J lost 3 bases, with 15 bases between them. The CDR3 spells CASSSPFEGEETQYF. CDR3 bases: TGTGCCAGCAGTTCCCCGTTTGAAGGGGAAGAGACCCAGTACTTC.

This clonotype has more than one count but fewer than ten. The rearrangement joins TRBV6-5 to TRBJ1-1; D might be TRBD1 (5 bases). V dropped 4 bases and J dropped 5 bases, with 11 bases sitting between them. Germline CDR1 is MNHEY and CDR2 is SVGAGI. The CDR3 is 13 amino acids. The CDR3 DNA reads TGTGCCAGCAGTTCCGGACACCTAACTGAAGCTTTCTTT. It translates to CASSSGHLTEAFF.

J is TRBJ2-1 and V is TRBV7-2; 9 positions agree with TRBD1. The CDR3 is 17 amino acids. Losses at the gene ends were 3 bases for V and 0 bases for J; bases not matched to a gene: 6. Germline lookup yields CDR1 SGHTA and CDR2 FQGNSA. CDR3: CASSLRDRDSSYNEQFF. The CDR3 nucleotides read TGTGCCAGCAGCTTGCGGGACAGGGATAGCTCCTACAATGAGCAGTTCTTC.

The chain recombines TRBV21-1 with TRBJ2-1; the table's D call, TRBD1, was not checked against the DNA. TRBV21-1 is a documented pseudogene. The CDR3 runs 17 residues. DNA of the CDR3: TGTGCCAGCAGCAAGGGCGCCGGGACATCTTACTACAATGAGCAGTTCTTC. Amino acid sequence: CASSKGAGTSYYNEQFF.

This chain links TRBV6-2 or TRBV6-3 with TRBJ2-7; 12 bases match TRBD2. Unmatched junction bases numbered 5, after V lost 9 bases and J lost 2 bases. Germline V gene sequence: CDR1 MNHEY, CDR2 SVGEGT. This CDR3 contains 14 residues. The CDR3 coding sequence is TGTGCCAGTAAAGGACTAGCGGGGACCTACGAGCAGTACTTC. Protein sequence: CASKGLAGTYEQYF.

This chain connects TRBV27 to TRBJ1-2, with TRBD1 matching 9 bases. Germline V gene data show CDR1 as MNHEY and CDR2 as SMNVEV (reference sequence). The CDR3 is made up of 12 amino acids. V was clipped by 6 bases and J by 8 bases; unmatched bases: 4. The CDR3 is CASRDRGFGYTF. The CDR3 region has the DNA TGTGCCAGCAGGGACAGGGGATTCGGCTACACCTTC.

This clonotype was seen a handful of times. CDR3 DNA: TGTGCCAGCAGCCCGATCGACAGATTTGTGTACGAGCAGTACTTC. This gives the protein CASSPIDRFVYEQYF. This chain links TRBV7-2 with TRBJ2-7; a weak D match, TRBD1 (5 bases). Germline V gene sequence: CDR1 SGHTA, CDR2 FQGNSA. The V and J ends lost 5 bases and 4 bases respectively, with 18 bases between them. This CDR3 spans 15 amino acids.

This clonotype has only a few counts. CDR3 protein: CASSQGGYQETQYF. DNA of the CDR3: TGCGCCAGCAGCCAAGGGGGGTACCAAGAGACCCAGTACTTC. V and J are TRBV4-1 and TRBJ2-5, with D tentatively TRBD1 or TRBD2 (5 bases each). The V end lost 1 base, the J end lost 0 bases, and 6 bases lay between the germline ends. This CDR3 comprises 14 residues. Germline CDR1 MGHRA, CDR2 YSYEKL.

This clonotype appeared a few times. The rearrangement links TRBV7-9 to TRBJ1-4, with D possibly TRBD1 on 6 matching bases. Trimming took 2 bases from V and 8 from J, leaving 12 bases between them. CDR1 is SEHNR, CDR2 FQNEAQ, per germline (reference sequence). The CDR3 is made up of 14 amino acids. DNA of the CDR3: TGTGCCAGCAGCTTAAGGGACAAGGAAGAAAAACTGTTTTTT. Translated, it gives CASSLRDKEEKLFF.

The J gene is TRBJ2-7, the V gene TRBV6-2 or TRBV6-3, with D possibly TRBD2 on 5 matching bases. The V and J ends lost 2 bases and 5 bases respectively, with 16 bases between them. CDR3 length: 15 amino acids. Germline V CDR1 and CDR2: MNHEY, SVGEGT. This chain's CDR3 is CASSYGTRARHEQYV. In DNA, the CDR3 is TGTGCCAGCAGTTACGGTACGCGGGCACGCCACGAGCAGTACGTC.

This clonotype was counted a few times. The chain carries TRBV4-1 and TRBJ2-5; maybe TRBD1 (5 bases). V was cut by 1 base and J by 5 bases, with 14 bases left in between. The CDR3 is 15 amino acids. CDR1 and CDR2 (germline): MGHRA, YSYEKL. The CDR3 is CASSQVGHRSETQYF. The CDR3 nucleotides read TGCGCCAGCAGCCAAGTCGGACATCGGTCCGAGACCCAGTACTTC.

This clonotype was recorded many times. In DNA, the CDR3 is TGTGCCAGCAGGGGACAGGCCCCTATTACCTACAATGAGCAGTTCTTC. Translating gives CASRGQAPITYNEQFF. The chain carries TRBV6-2 or TRBV6-3 and TRBJ2-1; 8 bases line up with TRBD1. V shed 6 bases and J 2 bases; nucleotides not matched to a gene: 9. The germline V gene encodes CDR1 MNHEY and CDR2 SVGEGT. The CDR3 is made up of 16 amino acids.

This clonotype was observed a few times. The J gene is TRBJ2-3, the V gene TRBV20-1, with D possibly called TRBD1 or TRBD2 (6 bases each). Germline loops: CDR1 DFQATT, CDR2 SNEGSKA (reference sequence). This CDR3 spans 14 amino acids. The V end was cut by 3 bases, the J end by 2 bases, with 12 bases between. The DNA of the CDR3 is TGCAGTGCTAGCTTAGGGGGGTCCACAGATACGCAGTATTTT. It codes for CSASLGGSTDTQYF.

The rearrangement uses TRBV27 and TRBJ2-3; D is possibly TRBD2 (7 bases). This CDR3 is 17 amino acids long. Germline V gives CDR1 MNHEY, CDR2 SMNVEV (reference sequence). V was trimmed by 4 bases and J by 4 bases, leaving 21 bases between them. The CDR3 is CASSWGLGGAGADTQYF. Written as DNA, the CDR3 is TGTGCCAGCAGTTGGGGACTGGGGGGGGCGGGTGCAGATACGCAGTATTTT.